This T cell receptor (beta chain) was recorded in a study of OX40 agonist ivuxolimab in advanced cancers. For the wider study: Ivuxolimab, which targeted the costimulatory receptor OX40 (CD134), was an agonistic, fully human IgG2 monoclonal antibody. Intravenous ivuxolimab was administered to patients every 2 weeks at six dose levels: 0.01, 0.1, 0.3, 1.5, 3 and 10 mg/kg. Of the approximately 50 dose-escalation patients, hepatocellular carcinoma was present in roughly 19, melanoma in roughly 15, renal cell carcinoma in 9 and head and neck cancer in 9. A male proportion of about 79% and a mean age of approximately 62 years, ranging from about 23 to 90, were recorded for the dose-escalation cohort. Patients were allowed to have had prior anti-PD-1, anti-PD-L1 or anti-CTLA-4 therapy, and approximately 40% of the dose-escalation patients had been treated with checkpoint inhibitors. Partial responses occurred in three dose-escalation patients, of whom one had hepatocellular carcinoma and two had cutaneous melanoma. Peripheral TCRbeta sequencing was intended to test whether TCR sequence diversity was altered and clonal T-cell expansion was caused by ivuxolimab. The paper reports the monotherapy dose-escalation portion (N ≈ 50 patients) of the phase I ivuxolimab trial.

The trial excluded patients who had a history of autoimmune disease or were on systemic immunosuppression. Peripheral blood for TCR sequencing was collected from all dose cohorts at baseline, on cycle 4 day 1, and on cycle 7 day 1. Samples were obtained from an open-label, multicenter, first-in-human phase I dose-escalation trial of ivuxolimab. Adults with locally advanced or metastatic head and neck squamous cell, hepatocellular, melanoma or renal cell carcinoma were enrolled in the trial. CD4+ and CD8+ T cells were sorted separately from peripheral blood before TCR sequencing. For sequencing of the TCRbeta CDR3 region, genomic DNA was extracted from the sorted cells. TCRbeta CDR3 regions were sequenced using the immunoSEQ Assay. The table comes from immuneACCESS by way of TCRdb, which keeps in-frame sequences with V and J called. Part of the clones is missing from these tables; in studies checked, under half for an unresolved V gene and the rest for unknown reasons. In this sample the table shows more than 75,000 clones, just over 90% of which occur a single time. The leading ten clones occupy 0.71% of the sample.

This clone was seen a few times. The antigen this receptor binds is unknown. Per-base qualities were not stored, and no clone one base away is much larger. Overall study outcomes, separate from this receptor: Low levels of normalized T-cell clonal expansion were also seen in some nonresponding patients. Partial responders in the 0.1-3.0 mg/kg groups had among the lowest normalized peripheral clonal expansion, especially among CD8+ T cells. Antigen specificity was not determined for the clonally expanded peripheral T cells. After ivuxolimab, more expanded clones were found on average in CD8+ T cells than in CD4+ T cells. Clonal expansion of both CD4+ and CD8+ blood T cells was observed from baseline to week 6 at doses 0.1 to 3.0 mg/kg.

The source of this sequence is an adult with an advanced solid tumor such as melanoma, head and neck, liver or kidney cancer. The input for sequencing was CD4+ or CD8+ T cells sorted from blood, taken in a trial of the OX40 agonist ivuxolimab.

The DNA is TGTGCCAGCCCAGCGAGCTCTGGAAACACCATATATTTT. Translated, this is CASPASSGNTIYF. This receptor chain uses TRBV6-4 and TRBJ1-3; there is no confident call for the D gene. CDR1 and CDR2 (MRHNA, SNTAGT) derive from the germline V gene. V is pared back by 8 bases and J by 0 bases, with 8 bases lying between the germline termini. The CDR3 spans 13 residues, from the cysteine through the phenylalanine. The read is trimmed to its CDR3 DNA, 39 bases read in frame from base 1.